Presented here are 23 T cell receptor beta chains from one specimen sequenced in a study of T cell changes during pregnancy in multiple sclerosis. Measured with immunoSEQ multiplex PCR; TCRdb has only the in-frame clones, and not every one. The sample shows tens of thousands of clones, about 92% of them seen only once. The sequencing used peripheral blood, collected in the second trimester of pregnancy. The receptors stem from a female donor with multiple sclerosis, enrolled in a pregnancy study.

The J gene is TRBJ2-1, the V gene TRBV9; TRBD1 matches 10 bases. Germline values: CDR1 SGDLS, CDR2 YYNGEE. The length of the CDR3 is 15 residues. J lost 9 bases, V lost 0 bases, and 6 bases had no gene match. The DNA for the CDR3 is TGTGCCAGCAGCGTAGGACAGGGGGCGAATGTTGAGCAGTTCTTC. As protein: CASSVGQGANVEQFF.

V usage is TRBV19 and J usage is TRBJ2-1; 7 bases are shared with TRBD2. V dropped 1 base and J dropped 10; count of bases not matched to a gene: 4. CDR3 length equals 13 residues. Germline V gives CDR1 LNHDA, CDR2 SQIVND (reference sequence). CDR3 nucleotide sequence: TGTGCCAGTAGTATAGGCAGCGGGACGGAGCAGTTCTTC. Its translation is CASSIGSGTEQFF.

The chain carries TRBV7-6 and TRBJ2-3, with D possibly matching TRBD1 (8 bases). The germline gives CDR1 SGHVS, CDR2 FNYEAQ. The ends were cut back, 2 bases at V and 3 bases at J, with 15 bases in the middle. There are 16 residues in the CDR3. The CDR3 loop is CASSLSAQGGTDTQYF. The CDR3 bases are TGTGCCAGCAGCTTATCTGCACAGGGGGGGACAGATACGCAGTATTTT.

CDR3 protein: CAISEGIGALRETQYF. CDR3 DNA: TGTGCCATCAGTGAGGGAATTGGGGCACTCCGAGAGACCCAGTACTTC. The rearrangement links TRBV10-3 to TRBJ2-5, with D tentatively TRBD1 (5 bases). CDR1 is ENHRY and CDR2 is SYGVKD in the germline V gene. This CDR3 contains 16 residues. V lost 2 bases, J lost 4 bases, and 17 bases lay in between.

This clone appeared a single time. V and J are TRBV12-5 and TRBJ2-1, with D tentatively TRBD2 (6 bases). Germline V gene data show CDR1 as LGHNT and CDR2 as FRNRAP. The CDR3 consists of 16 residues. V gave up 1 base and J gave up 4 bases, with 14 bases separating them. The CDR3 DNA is TGTGCTAGTGGTTTGGACCGGGGAGGTTGGTACAATGAGCAGTTCTTC. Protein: CASGLDRGGWYNEQFF.

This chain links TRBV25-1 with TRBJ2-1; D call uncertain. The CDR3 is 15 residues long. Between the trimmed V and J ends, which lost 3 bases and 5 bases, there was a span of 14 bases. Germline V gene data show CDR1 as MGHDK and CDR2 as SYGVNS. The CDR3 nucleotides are TGTGCCAGCAGTGATGGGCCTTCCAGCAACAATGAGCAGTTCTTC. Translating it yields CASSDGPSSNNEQFF.

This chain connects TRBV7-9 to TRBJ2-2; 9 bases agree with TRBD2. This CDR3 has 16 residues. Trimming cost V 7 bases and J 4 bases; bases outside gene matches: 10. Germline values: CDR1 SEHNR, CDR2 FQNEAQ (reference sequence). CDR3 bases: TGTGCCAGCACCATCAAGACTAGCGGTGGCACCGGGGAGCTGTTTTTT. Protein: CASTIKTSGGTGELFF.

Here the CDR3 DNA reads TGTGCCAGCAGCGTAGTGTTGCAGATCCAAGAGACCCAGTACTTC. The encoded protein is CASSVVLQIQETQYF. This rearrangement joins TRBV9 to TRBJ2-5; no reliable D call. This CDR3 contains 15 residues. V shed 0 bases and J shed 1 base, with 10 bases lying between them. Per the germline V gene, CDR1 is SGDLS and CDR2 is YYNGEE.

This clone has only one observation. The CDR3 loop is CASSTDRLKSFTGELFF. As DNA, the CDR3 is TGTGCCAGCAGCACAGACAGGCTGAAAAGTTTCACCGGGGAGCTGTTTTTT. The rearrangement links TRBV14 to TRBJ2-2, with TRBD1 as a possible D gene (6 bases). Per the germline V gene, CDR1 is SGHDN and CDR2 is FVKESK. This CDR3 is 17 amino acids long. Trimming removed 5 bases from V and 4 bases from J, with 20 bases in between.

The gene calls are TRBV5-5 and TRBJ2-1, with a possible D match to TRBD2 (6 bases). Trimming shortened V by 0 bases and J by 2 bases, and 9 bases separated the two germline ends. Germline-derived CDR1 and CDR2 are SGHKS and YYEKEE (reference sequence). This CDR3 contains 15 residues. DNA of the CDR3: TGTGCCAGCAGCTTGGTGTGGACTACCTACAATGAGCAGTTCTTC. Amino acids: CASSLVWTTYNEQFF. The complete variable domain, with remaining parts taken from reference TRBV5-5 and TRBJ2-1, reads DAGVTQSPTHLIKTRGQQVTLRCSPISGHKSVSWYQQVLGQGPQFIFQYYEKEERGRGNFPDRFSARQFPNYSSELNVNALLLGDSALYLCASSLVWTTYNEQFFGPGTRLTVL.

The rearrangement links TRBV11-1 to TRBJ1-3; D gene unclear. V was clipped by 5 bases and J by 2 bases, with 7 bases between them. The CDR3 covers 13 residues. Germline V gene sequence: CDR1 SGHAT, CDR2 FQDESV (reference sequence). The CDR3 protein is CASSTATGNTIYF. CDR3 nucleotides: TGTGCCAGCAGCACAGCCACTGGAAACACCATATATTTT.

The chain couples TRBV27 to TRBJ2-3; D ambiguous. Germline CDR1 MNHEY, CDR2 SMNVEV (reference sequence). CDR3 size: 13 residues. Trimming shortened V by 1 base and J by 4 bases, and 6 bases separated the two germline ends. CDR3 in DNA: TGTGCCAGCAGTTTATACTTGTCAGATACGCAGTATTTT. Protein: CASSLYLSDTQYF.

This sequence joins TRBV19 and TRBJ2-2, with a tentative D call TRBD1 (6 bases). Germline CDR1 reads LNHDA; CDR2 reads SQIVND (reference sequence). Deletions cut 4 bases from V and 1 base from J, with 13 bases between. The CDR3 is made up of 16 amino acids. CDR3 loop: CASSTLQGLNTGELFF. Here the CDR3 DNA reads TGTGCCAGTAGTACTCTCCAGGGGCTGAACACCGGGGAGCTGTTTTTT.

The CDR3 coding sequence is TGCGCCAGCAGCCAAGGGGGGTGGGGACTAGCTGACACCGGGGAGCTGTTTTTT. Protein: CASSQGGWGLADTGELFF. This chain uses TRBV4-1 with TRBJ2-2, with TRBD2 matching 9 bases. The germline CDR1 and CDR2 sequences are MGHRA and YSYEKL. V shed 1 base, J shed 3 bases, and the junction held 9 bases outside the gene matches. CDR3 length equals 18 residues.

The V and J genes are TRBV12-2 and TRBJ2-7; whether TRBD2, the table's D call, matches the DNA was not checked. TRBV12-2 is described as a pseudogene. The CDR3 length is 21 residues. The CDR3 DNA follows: TGTGCAAGTCGCTCCCGGACGACTAGCGGGAGAGCCAAACGGGGCTCCTACGAGCAGTACTTC. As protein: CASRSRTTSGRAKRGSYEQYF.

CDR3 in amino acids: CASRTQGTDTGELFF. The CDR3 DNA reads as TGTGCCAGCAGGACACAGGGTACGGACACCGGGGAGCTGTTTTTT. The V call is TRBV27, the J call TRBJ2-2, with D perhaps matching TRBD1 (6 bases). Trimming took 6 bases from V and 3 from J, leaving 14 bases between them. The V gene's germline CDR1 is MNHEY and CDR2 SMNVEV (reference sequence). The CDR3 has 15 residues.

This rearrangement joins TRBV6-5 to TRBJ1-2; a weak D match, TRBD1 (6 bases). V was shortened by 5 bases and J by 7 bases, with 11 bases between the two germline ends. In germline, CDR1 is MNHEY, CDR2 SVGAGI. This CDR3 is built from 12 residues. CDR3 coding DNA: TGTGCCAGCAGTCAGGGGTTTTTTGGCTACACCTTC. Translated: CASSQGFFGYTF.

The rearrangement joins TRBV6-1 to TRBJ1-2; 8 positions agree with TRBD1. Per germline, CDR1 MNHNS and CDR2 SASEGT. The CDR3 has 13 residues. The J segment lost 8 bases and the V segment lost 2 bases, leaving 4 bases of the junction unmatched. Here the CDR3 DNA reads TGTGCCAGCAGTGAACGGACAGGGTTAGGCTACACCTTC. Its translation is CASSERTGLGYTF.

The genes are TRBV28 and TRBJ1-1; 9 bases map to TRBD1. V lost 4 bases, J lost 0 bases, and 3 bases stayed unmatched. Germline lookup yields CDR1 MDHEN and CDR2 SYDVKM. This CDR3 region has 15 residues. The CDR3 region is CASSSTGGLNTEAFF. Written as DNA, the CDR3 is TGTGCCAGCAGTTCTACAGGGGGCCTGAACACTGAAGCTTTCTTT. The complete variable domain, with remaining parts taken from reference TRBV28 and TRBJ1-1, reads DVKVTQSSRYLVKRTGEKVFLECVQDMDHENMFWYRQDPGLGLRLIYFSYDVKMKEKGDIPEGYSVSREKKERFSLILESASTNQTSMYLCASSSTGGLNTEAFFGQGTRLTVV.

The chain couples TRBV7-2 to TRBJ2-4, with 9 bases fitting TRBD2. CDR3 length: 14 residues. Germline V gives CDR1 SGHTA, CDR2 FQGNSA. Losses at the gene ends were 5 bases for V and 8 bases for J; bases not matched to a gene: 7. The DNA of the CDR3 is TGTGCCAGCAGCATCCTAGCGGGAAACGACATTCAGTACTTC. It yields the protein CASSILAGNDIQYF.

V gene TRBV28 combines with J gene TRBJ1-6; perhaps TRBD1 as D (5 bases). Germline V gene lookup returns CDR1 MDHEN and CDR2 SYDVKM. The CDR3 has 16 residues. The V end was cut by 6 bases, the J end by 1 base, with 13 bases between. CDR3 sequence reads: CASSPGIGSYNSPLHF. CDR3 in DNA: TGTGCCAGCAGCCCAGGGATAGGGTCCTATAATTCACCCCTCCACTTT. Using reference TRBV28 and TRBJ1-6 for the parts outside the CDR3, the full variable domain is DVKVTQSSRYLVKRTGEKVFLECVQDMDHENMFWYRQDPGLGLRLIYFSYDVKMKEKGDIPEGYSVSREKKERFSLILESASTNQTSMYLCASSPGIGSYNSPLHFGNGTRLTVT.

This chain's CDR3 is CASSLSVLEAYEQYF. The CDR3 region has the DNA TGTGCCAGCAGCTTGTCAGTTCTAGAGGCCTACGAGCAGTACTTC. The chain has TRBV5-6 and TRBJ2-7; D remains unclear. Germline assignment: CDR1 SGHDT and CDR2 YYEEEE. This CDR3 has 15 amino acids. With 1 base removed from V and 2 bases from J, the gap between germline ends came to 13 bases.

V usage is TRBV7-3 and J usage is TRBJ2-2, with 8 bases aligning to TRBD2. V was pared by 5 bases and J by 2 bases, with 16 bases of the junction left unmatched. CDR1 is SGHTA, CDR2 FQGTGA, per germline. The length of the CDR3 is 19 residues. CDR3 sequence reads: CASSASGGVPGSNTGELFF. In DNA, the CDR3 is TGTGCCAGCAGCGCCTCGGGGGGGGTTCCGGGCAGTAACACCGGGGAGCTGTTTTTT.